The rows below give T cell receptor beta chains drawn from one sample of a study of shared clonotypes between healthy human individuals. Data came from immunoSEQ multiplex PCR; TCRdb stores just in-frame clones and leaves some out. The sample has 2,500,000 or so clones, over 85% seen once. Specimen: naive CD4+ T cells sorted from blood. The source of these receptors is a man between 18 and 35 years old in good health. Each CDR3 is given with its conserved first and last residue. Each record gives: J gene, clone size, D gene, V gene, CDR3 protein, CDR3 DNA. D genes are given only for firm matches. Not every row has a clone size; where given, it reads once, few, many or a size class.

J gene: TRBJ2-1; clone size: NA; D gene: TRBD1; V gene: TRBV18; CDR3 protein: CASSPPSGQVYNEQFF; CDR3 DNA: TGTGCCAGCTCACCACCTTCGGGACAGGTCTACAATGAGCAGTTCTTC
J gene: TRBJ1-5; clone size: NA; D gene: TRBD1; V gene: TRBV6-5; CDR3 protein: CASRPPGGLQPQHF; CDR3 DNA: TGTGCCAGCAGGCCTCCAGGGGGACTTCAGCCCCAGCATTTT
J gene: TRBJ1-1; clone size: NA; D gene: TRBD1; V gene: TRBV6-6; CDR3 protein: CASSHRGTGDHTEAFF; CDR3 DNA: TGTGCCAGCAGCCACCGGGGGACAGGGGACCACACTGAAGCTTTCTTT
J gene: TRBJ2-1; clone size: NA; D gene: NA; V gene: TRBV10-3; CDR3 protein: CAISVQGKDEQFF; CDR3 DNA: TGTGCCATCAGTGTACAGGGTAAGGATGAGCAGTTCTTC
J gene: TRBJ2-3; clone size: NA; D gene: NA; V gene: TRBV7-8; CDR3 protein: CASSPLPDTQYF; CDR3 DNA: TGTGCCAGCAGCCCCTTACCAGATACGCAGTATTTT
J gene: TRBJ2-2; clone size: once; D gene: TRBD2; V gene: TRBV7-2; CDR3 protein: CASSPSGRGTGELFF; CDR3 DNA: TGTGCCAGCAGCCCTAGCGGGAGAGGCACCGGGGAGCTGTTTTTT
J gene: TRBJ2-5; clone size: NA; D gene: TRBD2; V gene: TRBV7-2; CDR3 protein: CASRRSGGGGETQYF; CDR3 DNA: TGTGCCAGCAGACGTAGCGGGGGGGGAGGTGAGACCCAGTACTTC
J gene: TRBJ2-5; clone size: few; D gene: NA; V gene: TRBV2; CDR3 protein: CASSEGPVRETQYF; CDR3 DNA: TGTGCCAGCAGTGAAGGCCCGGTCCGGGAGACCCAGTACTTC
J gene: TRBJ2-7; clone size: NA; D gene: NA; V gene: TRBV7-9; CDR3 protein: CASSLVGRSSYEQYF; CDR3 DNA: TGTGCCAGCAGCTTAGTTGGGCGAAGCTCCTACGAGCAGTACTTC
J gene: TRBJ1-1; clone size: NA; D gene: NA; V gene: TRBV11-2; CDR3 protein: CASSGRPLNTEAFF; CDR3 DNA: TGTGCCAGCAGCGGGAGGCCCTTGAACACTGAAGCTTTCTTT
J gene: TRBJ2-1; clone size: NA; D gene: NA; V gene: TRBV21-1; CDR3 protein: CASSKALFYEQFF; CDR3 DNA: TGTGCCAGCAGCAAAGCCCTATTCTATGAGCAGTTCTTC
J gene: TRBJ1-1; clone size: NA; D gene: NA; V gene: TRBV6-5; CDR3 protein: CASSDPQGNTEAFF; CDR3 DNA: TGTGCCAGCAGTGACCCTCAGGGGAACACTGAAGCTTTCTTT
J gene: TRBJ2-3; clone size: NA; D gene: NA; V gene: TRBV30; CDR3 protein: CAWSLHADTQYF; CDR3 DNA: TGTGCCTGGAGTTTGCACGCCGATACGCAGTATTTT
J gene: TRBJ1-6; clone size: NA; D gene: NA; V gene: TRBV4-1; CDR3 protein: CASSAGGRGETYNSPLHF; CDR3 DNA: TGCGCCAGCAGCGCGGGGGGGAGGGGAGAAACCTATAATTCACCCCTCCACTTT
J gene: TRBJ1-1; clone size: few; D gene: NA; V gene: TRBV29-1; CDR3 protein: CSVGSGRDMNTEAFF; CDR3 DNA: TGCAGCGTTGGAAGCGGAAGGGATATGAACACTGAAGCTTTCTTT
J gene: TRBJ1-4; clone size: NA; D gene: NA; V gene: TRBV6-5; CDR3 protein: CASSYSIGTNEKLFF; CDR3 DNA: TGTGCCAGCAGTTACTCGATCGGGACCAATGAAAAACTGTTTTTT
J gene: TRBJ2-2; clone size: NA; D gene: NA; V gene: TRBV10-2; CDR3 protein: CASSDGQYTGELFF; CDR3 DNA: TGCGCCAGCAGTGATGGGCAGTACACCGGGGAGCTGTTTTTT
J gene: TRBJ2-7; clone size: NA; D gene: NA; V gene: TRBV7-9; CDR3 protein: CASSQGNRPYEQYF; CDR3 DNA: TGTGCCAGCAGCCAGGGAAACCGACCCTACGAGCAGTACTTC
J gene: TRBJ2-7; clone size: NA; D gene: TRBD2; V gene: TRBV27; CDR3 protein: CASSLGTSVSEQYF; CDR3 DNA: TGTGCCAGCAGTTTAGGGACTAGCGTATCCGAGCAGTACTTC
J gene: TRBJ2-2; clone size: NA; D gene: NA; V gene: TRBV5-4; CDR3 protein: CASSLEFKFGELFF; CDR3 DNA: TGTGCCAGCAGCTTGGAGTTTAAGTTCGGGGAGCTGTTTTTT
J gene: TRBJ2-3; clone size: once; D gene: NA; V gene: TRBV11-1; CDR3 protein: CASSLLSGVRNTDTQYF; CDR3 DNA: NA
J gene: TRBJ2-7; clone size: NA; D gene: NA; V gene: TRBV6-1; CDR3 protein: CASRGQSTYEQYF; CDR3 DNA: TGTGCCAGCCGCGGACAGAGTACCTACGAGCAGTACTTC
J gene: TRBJ2-1; clone size: NA; D gene: NA; V gene: TRBV6-1; CDR3 protein: CASSEAGGYNEQFF; CDR3 DNA: TGTGCCAGCAGTGAAGCTGGGGGGTACAATGAGCAGTTCTTC
J gene: TRBJ2-5; clone size: NA; D gene: TRBD1; V gene: TRBV14; CDR3 protein: CASSQGYGTGGASRETQYF; CDR3 DNA: TGTGCCAGCAGCCAAGGGTACGGGACAGGGGGCGCTTCTCGAGAGACCCAGTACTTC
J gene: TRBJ1-2; clone size: NA; D gene: NA; V gene: TRBV10-2; CDR3 protein: CASSKGENYGYTF; CDR3 DNA: TGCGCCAGCAGTAAGGGAGAGAACTATGGCTACACCTTC
J gene: TRBJ1-6; clone size: NA; D gene: NA; V gene: TRBV10-3; CDR3 protein: CAISESTQGYNSPLHF; CDR3 DNA: TGTGCCATCAGTGAGTCGACACAGGGCTATAATTCACCCCTCCACTTT
J gene: TRBJ2-7; clone size: NA; D gene: NA; V gene: TRBV1; CDR3 protein: CTSGRGNTSGASYEQYF; CDR3 DNA: TGCACCAGCGGGAGGGGGAACACTAGCGGCGCTTCCTACGAGCAGTACTTC
J gene: TRBJ2-1; clone size: NA; D gene: NA; V gene: TRBV5-1; CDR3 protein: CASSPDGRAPSSYNEQFF; CDR3 DNA: TGCGCCAGCAGCCCCGACGGTAGGGCCCCGAGCTCCTACAATGAGCAGTTCTTC
J gene: TRBJ2-3; clone size: NA; D gene: TRBD1; V gene: TRBV4-3; CDR3 protein: CASSQETGTQYF; CDR3 DNA: TGCGCCAGCAGCCAAGAGACAGGGACGCAGTATTTT
J gene: TRBJ1-2; clone size: NA; D gene: TRBD1; V gene: TRBV7-9; CDR3 protein: CASSYNTNPGQGGGYTF; CDR3 DNA: TGTGCCAGCAGCTATAATACAAATCCGGGACAGGGGGGAGGCTACACCTTC
J gene: TRBJ1-6; clone size: NA; D gene: NA; V gene: TRBV5-1; CDR3 protein: CASPASNPTVSPLHF; CDR3 DNA: TGCGCCAGTCCAGCCTCTAATCCAACCGTTTCACCCCTCCACTTT
J gene: TRBJ2-7; clone size: NA; D gene: NA; V gene: TRBV30; CDR3 protein: CACQQGRGEQYF; CDR3 DNA: TGTGCCTGCCAGCAGGGGCGCGGGGAGCAGTACTTC
J gene: TRBJ2-6; clone size: NA; D gene: TRBD2; V gene: TRBV30; CDR3 protein: CAWSGLRTRKNSGANVLTF; CDR3 DNA: TGTGCCTGGAGTGGTCTTCGGACTAGAAAAAACTCTGGGGCCAACGTCCTGACTTTC
J gene: TRBJ1-2; clone size: NA; D gene: NA; V gene: TRBV27; CDR3 protein: CASSSRTANYGYTF; CDR3 DNA: TGTGCCAGCAGTTCCCGGACAGCTAACTATGGCTACACCTTC
J gene: TRBJ2-2; clone size: NA; D gene: NA; V gene: TRBV18; CDR3 protein: CASSPGPGDTGELFF; CDR3 DNA: TGTGCCAGCTCACCAGGTCCGGGGGACACCGGGGAGCTGTTTTTT
J gene: TRBJ1-2; clone size: NA; D gene: NA; V gene: TRBV18; CDR3 protein: CASSPSTDGRGYTF; CDR3 DNA: TGTGCCAGCTCGCCTTCGACGGACGGCCGTGGCTACACCTTC
J gene: TRBJ1-4; clone size: NA; D gene: NA; V gene: TRBV28; CDR3 protein: CASSLMGPTNEKLFF; CDR3 DNA: TGTGCCAGCAGTTTAATGGGGCCAACTAATGAAAAACTGTTTTTT